These 2 T cell receptor beta chains were sequenced from one sample in a study of CD8+ T cells in alopecia areata. TCR sequencing used cDNA made by reverse transcription of extracted RNA. Assay used: immunoSEQ multiplex PCR; TCRdb lists only in-frame clones, some missing. This sample has about 97,000 clones, with roughly 41% found just once. Sequencing used CD4+ T cells sorted from blood. The receptors were sampled from a human donor with alopecia areata.

In its sample, this clone was seen once. V gene TRBV5-6 combines with J gene TRBJ2-7, with no clear D. Germline V gene sequence: CDR1 SGHDT, CDR2 YYEEEE. The length of the CDR3 is 13 residues. The V end was cut by 0 bases, the J end by 0 bases, with 4 bases between. CDR3 sequence (DNA): TGTGCCAGCAGCTTGGGATTCTCCTACGAGCAGTACTTC. Translation: CASSLGFSYEQYF. Full variable domain (remainder filled in from reference TRBV5-6 and TRBJ2-7): DAGVTQSPTHLIKTRGQQVTLRCSPKSGHDTVSWYQQALGQGPQFIFQYYEEEERQRGNFPDRFSGHQFPNYSSELNVNALLLGDSALYLCASSLGFSYEQYFGPGTRLTVT.

The rearrangement links TRBV7-2 to TRBJ2-5; TRBD2 aligns across 9 bases. The CDR3 is 16 amino acids. Unmatched junction bases numbered 10, after V lost 3 bases and J lost 5 bases. CDR1 is SGHTA and CDR2 is FQGNSA in the germline V gene. The CDR3 DNA reads TGTGCCAGCAGCTTCTCGATAGCGGGAGCTGGGGAGACCCAGTACTTC. Its protein product is CASSFSIAGAGETQYF.